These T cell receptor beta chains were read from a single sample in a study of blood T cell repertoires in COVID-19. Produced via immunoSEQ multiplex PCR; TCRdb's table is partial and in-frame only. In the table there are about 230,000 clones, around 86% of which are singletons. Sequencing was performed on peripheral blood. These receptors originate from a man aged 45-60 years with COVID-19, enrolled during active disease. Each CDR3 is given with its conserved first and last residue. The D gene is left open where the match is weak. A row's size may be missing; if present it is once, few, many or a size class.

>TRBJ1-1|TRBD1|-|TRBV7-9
CASMPDRGKIRNTEAFF
TGTGCCAGCATGCCCGACAGGGGGAAAATCAGGAACACTGAAGCTTTCTTT
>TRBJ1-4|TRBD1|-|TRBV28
CASSPHRGLGEKLFF
TGTGCCAGCAGTCCCCACAGGGGGCTTGGGGAAAAACTGTTTTTT
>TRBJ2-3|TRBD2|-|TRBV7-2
CASSLEREITDTQYF
TGTGCCAGCAGCTTAGAGCGGGAGATCACAGATACGCAGTATTTT
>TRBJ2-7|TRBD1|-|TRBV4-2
CASSQVGTGISYEQYF
TGTGCCAGCAGCCAAGTTGGGACAGGGATTTCCTACGAGCAGTACTTC
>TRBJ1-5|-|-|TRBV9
CASSVEGGPDQPQHF
TGTGCCAGCAGCGTAGAGGGAGGGCCTGATCAGCCCCAGCATTTT
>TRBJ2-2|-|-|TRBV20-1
CSAEGTRELFF
TGCAGTGCCGAGGGAACCCGGGAGCTGTTTTTT
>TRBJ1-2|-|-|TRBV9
CASSPTGLIGSGYTF
TGTGCCAGCAGCCCTACAGGCTTGATAGGCTCTGGCTACACCTTC
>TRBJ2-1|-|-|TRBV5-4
CASSFPAIGGQSEQFF
TGTGCCAGCAGCTTCCCTGCCATCGGGGGGCAAAGTGAGCAGTTCTTC
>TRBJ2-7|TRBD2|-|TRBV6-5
CASSRPSGIYEQYF
TGTGCCAGCAGCCGCCCTAGCGGGATCTACGAGCAGTACTTC
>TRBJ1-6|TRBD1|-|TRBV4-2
CASSQDRQGRDSPLHF
TGTGCCAGCAGCCAAGATAGACAGGGTAGGGATTCACCCCTCCACTTT
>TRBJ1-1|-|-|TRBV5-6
CASSLRRRANTEAFF
TGTGCCAGCAGCTTGAGGCGCAGGGCAAACACTGAAGCTTTCTTT
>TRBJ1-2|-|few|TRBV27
CASSDHQITGAYGYTF
TGTGCCAGCAGTGACCACCAAATAACAGGCGCCTATGGCTACACCTTC
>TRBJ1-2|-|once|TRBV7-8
CASSPRGGPGSHYGYTF
TGTGCCAGCAGCCCTAGAGGGGGACCGGGGTCCCACTATGGCTACACCTTC
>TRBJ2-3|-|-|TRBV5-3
CARSLYYSRSTDTQYF
TGTGCCAGAAGCTTGTATTATTCACGGAGCACAGATACGCAGTATTTT
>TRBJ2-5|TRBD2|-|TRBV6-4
CASSGASGWEETQYF
TGTGCCAGCAGTGGGGCTAGCGGGTGGGAAGAGACCCAGTACTTC
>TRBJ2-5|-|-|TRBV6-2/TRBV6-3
CASSPDGRGGETQYF
TGTGCCAGCAGTCCCGATGGCCGGGGTGGAGAGACCCAGTACTTC
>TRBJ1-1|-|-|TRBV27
CASSLLGANTEAFF
TGTGCCAGCAGTTTATTGGGGGCGAACACTGAAGCTTTCTTT
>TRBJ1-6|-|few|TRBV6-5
CASSYQQNSPLHF
TGTGCCAGCAGTTACCAACAGAATTCACCCCTCCACTTT
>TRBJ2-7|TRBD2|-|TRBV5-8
CASRWGGAGASYEQYF
TGTGCCAGCAGGTGGGGCGGAGCGGGGGCCTCCTACGAGCAGTACTTC
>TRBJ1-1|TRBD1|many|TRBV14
CASSRAGTGGNTEAFF
TGTGCCAGCAGCCGCGCCGGGACAGGAGGTAACACTGAAGCTTTCTTT
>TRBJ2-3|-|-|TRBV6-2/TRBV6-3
CASSPGLPTDTQYF
TGTGCCAGCAGTCCCGGACTCCCCACAGATACGCAGTATTTT
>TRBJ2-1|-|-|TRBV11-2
CASSKGLLGPFNEQFF
TGTGCCAGCAGCAAGGGACTTCTTGGACCTTTCAATGAGCAGTTCTTC
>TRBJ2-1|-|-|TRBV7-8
CASIKKRPDSYNEQFF
TGTGCCAGCATTAAGAAGCGGCCAGACTCCTACAATGAGCAGTTCTTC
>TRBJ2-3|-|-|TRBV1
CICPPSADTQYF
TGCATCTGCCCCCCTAGCGCAGATACGCAGTATTTT
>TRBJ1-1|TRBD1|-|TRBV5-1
CASSLSGTGGARGTEAFF
TGCGCCAGCAGCCTCTCCGGGACAGGGGGCGCCAGGGGAACTGAAGCTTTCTTT
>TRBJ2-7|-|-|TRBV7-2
CASSQGIYEQYF
TGTGCCAGCAGCCAGGGCATCTACGAGCAGTACTTC
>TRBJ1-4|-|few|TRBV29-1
CSVATAATNEKLFF
TGCAGCGTTGCTACAGCTGCAACTAATGAAAAACTGTTTTTT
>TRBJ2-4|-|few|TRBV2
CASSGVARGSNIQYF
TGTGCCAGCAGTGGAGTAGCTCGTGGGTCAAACATTCAGTACTTC
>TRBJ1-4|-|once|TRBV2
CASSVQDNEKLFF
TGTGCCAGCAGTGTACAGGATAATGAAAAACTGTTTTTT
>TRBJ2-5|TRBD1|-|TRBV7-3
CASSLGQSGEETQYF
TGTGCCAGCAGCTTGGGACAGAGCGGAGAAGAGACCCAGTACTTC
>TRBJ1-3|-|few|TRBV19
CASSDSTWGNTIYF
TGTGCCAGTAGTGACTCAACCTGGGGAAACACCATATATTTT
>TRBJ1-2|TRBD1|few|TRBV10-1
CASIFYLWTGDRGYTF
TGCGCCAGCATTTTCTACTTATGGACAGGGGATCGGGGCTACACCTTC
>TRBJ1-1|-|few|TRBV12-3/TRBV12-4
CASSLVAREAFF
TGTGCCAGCAGTTTGGTGGCCAGGGAAGCTTTCTTT
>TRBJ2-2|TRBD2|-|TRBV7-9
CASTDGRGSNTGELFF
TGTGCCAGCACCGACGGGCGGGGGTCTAACACCGGGGAGCTGTTTTTT
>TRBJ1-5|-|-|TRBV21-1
CASSNGPKTGSDGNQPQHF
TGTGCCAGCAGCAACGGACCCAAAACAGGGTCGGATGGCAATCAGCCCCAGCATTTT
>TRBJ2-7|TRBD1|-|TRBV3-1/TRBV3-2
CASSQAPGQGYEQYF
TGTGCCAGCAGCCAGGCACCGGGACAGGGCTACGAGCAGTACTTC
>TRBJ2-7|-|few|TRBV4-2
CASSQDKGGSTSYEQYF
TGTGCCAGCAGCCAAGATAAGGGGGGGTCCACCTCCTACGAGCAGTACTTC
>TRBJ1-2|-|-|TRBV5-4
CAFPDTNYGYTF
TGTGCCTTCCCAGACACTAACTATGGCTACACCTTC
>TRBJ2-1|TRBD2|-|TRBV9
CASSLSGSSYNEQFF
TGTGCCAGCAGTCTTAGCGGGAGCTCCTACAATGAGCAGTTCTTC
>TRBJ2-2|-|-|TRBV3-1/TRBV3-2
CASSQVSTGELFF
TGTGCCAGCAGCCAAGTTTCGACCGGGGAGCTGTTTTTT
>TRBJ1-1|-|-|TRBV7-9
CASSRSAAQAFF
TGTGCCAGCAGTCGATCGGCGGCTCAGGCTTTCTTT
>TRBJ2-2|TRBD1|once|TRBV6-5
CASSYSQGADTGELFF
TGTGCCAGCAGTTACTCACAGGGGGCAGACACCGGGGAGCTGTTTTTT
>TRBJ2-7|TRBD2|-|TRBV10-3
CAISEGLAGAYEQYF
TGTGCCATCAGTGAGGGCCTAGCGGGCGCCTACGAGCAGTACTTC
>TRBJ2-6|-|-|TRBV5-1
CASSLEGQPLSGANVLTF
TGCGCCAGCAGCTTGGAGGGGCAGCCCCTCTCTGGGGCCAACGTCCTGACTTTC
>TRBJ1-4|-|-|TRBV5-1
CASSLVQGSNEKLFF
TGCGCCAGCAGCTTGGTTCAGGGTTCTAATGAAAAACTGTTTTTT